This is a list of T cell receptor beta chains from one sample in a study of regulatory and conventional T cells in RAG deficiency. Sequencing used immunoSEQ multiplex PCR; TCRdb keeps in-frame clones, though not all of them. The data contain around 30,000 clones, about 89% of them singletons. A further study also used this sample, focusing on regulatory T cells.

Sequencing was performed on CD8+ T cells sorted from blood. Source of these receptors: a human donor in good health. The CDR3 runs from the conserved cysteine through the conserved F or W. Fields, in order: D gene, J gene, clone size, V gene, CDR3 DNA, CDR3 protein. D genes are given only for firm matches. The size field is filled for only some rows; it gives once, few, many or a size class.

-	TRBJ1-5	-	TRBV6-1	TGTGCCAGCGAAGGAGGGGACCTTTCTCAGCCCCAGCATTTT	CASEGGDLSQPQHF
TRBD1	TRBJ1-2	once	TRBV28	TGTGCCAGCAGTACGGGACAGGGGATACCGTGGTATGGCTACACCTTC	CASSTGQGIPWYGYTF
TRBD2	TRBJ2-3	-	TRBV27	TGTGCCAGCAGTCCCGCGGGAGGAGAGGAAACAGATACGCAGTATTTT	CASSPAGGEETDTQYF
-	TRBJ1-2	-	TRBV10-1	TGCGCCAGCAGTGAGTCGAGGCTTCGAGGCTACACCTTC	CASSESRLRGYTF
TRBD2	TRBJ2-5	-	TRBV7-3	TGTGCCAGCAGACCCGGGACTACCAAAGAAGAGACCCAGTACTTC	CASRPGTTKEETQYF
TRBD1	TRBJ1-2	-	TRBV5-1	TGCGCCAGCAGCCGGGACAGGGGAGGGTTTGGCTACACCTTC	CASSRDRGGFGYTF
TRBD2	TRBJ2-3	-	TRBV5-5	TGTGCCAGCAGCTTGGAAGGCGGGGGATTAAGCACAGATACGCAGTATTTT	CASSLEGGGLSTDTQYF
-	TRBJ1-5	-	TRBV4-1	TGCGCCAGCAGCTCCCTCGGACGGGGACGATGGGAGGATCAGCCCCAGCATTTT	CASSSLGRGRWEDQPQHF
TRBD1	TRBJ2-7	-	TRBV11-3	TGTGCCAGCAGCAATTTCGCAGGGGGAGATTACGAGCAGTACTTC	CASSNFAGGDYEQYF
TRBD1	TRBJ2-1	few	TRBV5-5	TGTGCCAGCAGCTTGGTTTTGGTGACAGGGCATGAGCAGTTCTTC	CASSLVLVTGHEQFF
TRBD2	TRBJ2-3	-	TRBV4-2	TGTGCCAGCAGCCAAGAACCGAGCGGGGGGCTGACAGATACGCAGTATTTT	CASSQEPSGGLTDTQYF
TRBD1	TRBJ1-4	-	TRBV13	TGTGCCAGCAGCGCTGGACAGGTAACATCCTCAACTAATGAAAAACTGTTTTTT	CASSAGQVTSSTNEKLFF
TRBD1	TRBJ1-4	-	TRBV5-1	TGCGCCAGCAGCTTTTCGACAGGGTCGCCAAATAATGAAAAACTGTTTTTT	CASSFSTGSPNNEKLFF
TRBD2	TRBJ2-3	-	TRBV28	TGTGCCAGCAGACCCGGGACTAGCGGGAGTACAGATACGCAGTATTTT	CASRPGTSGSTDTQYF
-	TRBJ2-3	-	TRBV5-6	TGTGCCAGCAGCCCGGGGCGGCAGGGCAGAAATACGCAGTATTTT	CASSPGRQGRNTQYF
TRBD1	TRBJ1-5	-	TRBV6-1	TGTGCCAGCAGTACAGGGGGCGTTCAGCCCCAGCATTTT	CASSTGGVQPQHF
-	TRBJ2-5	-	TRBV10-3	TGTGCCATCAGTGAGGTAGCGGTCGAGACCCAGTACTTC	CAISEVAVETQYF
-	TRBJ1-1	-	TRBV7-8	TGTGCCAGCAGCTTAGTAGCAGCGAGGAACACTGAAGCTTTCTTT	CASSLVAARNTEAFF
-	TRBJ2-2	-	TRBV4-2	TGTGCCAGCAGCCAAGCGCGGGCCTCGAACACCGGGGAGCTGTTTTTT	CASSQARASNTGELFF
TRBD2	TRBJ2-5	-	TRBV5-6	TGTGCCAGCAGCTTGGGACTAGCGGAAAAGTACTTC	CASSLGLAEKYF
-	TRBJ1-5	-	TRBV27	TGTGCCAGCAGTTTATACCGACAAGACAATCAGCCCCAGCATTTT	CASSLYRQDNQPQHF
-	TRBJ1-1	-	TRBV13	TGTGCCAGCAGCCTCCGGGGGAAGAACACTGAAGCTTTCTTT	CASSLRGKNTEAFF
-	TRBJ1-1	-	TRBV14	TGTGCCAGCAGCCAAGATATGGACAGGAACACTGAAGCTTTCTTT	CASSQDMDRNTEAFF
-	TRBJ1-1	-	TRBV7-9	TGTGCCAGTGGGTCCCTATTGAACACTGAAGCTTTCTTT	CASGSLLNTEAFF
-	TRBJ2-7	-	TRBV7-2	TGTGCCAGCAGCTTAGCCCCATTCGGCGAGCAGTACTTC	CASSLAPFGEQYF
TRBD1	TRBJ1-5	-	TRBV28	TGTGCCAGCAGTTCTACGACCGGGACAGGGGGCACTCAGCCCCAGCATTTT	CASSSTTGTGGTQPQHF
TRBD1	TRBJ1-1	-	TRBV27	TGTGCCAGCAGCTTAGGGGGCAACATGAACACTGAAGCTTTCTTT	CASSLGGNMNTEAFF
-	TRBJ2-3	-	TRBV25-1	TGTGCCAGCAGTGTTGCGGGGACGATTAGCACAGATACGCAGTATTTT	CASSVAGTISTDTQYF
TRBD2	TRBJ2-1	-	TRBV9	TGTGCCAGCAGGCCCCCTAGCGGGAGTGGGTCCTACAATGAGCAGTTCTTC	CASRPPSGSGSYNEQFF
-	TRBJ1-1	-	TRBV19	TGTGCCAGTAGTATAGGGGGCGTCACTGAAGCTTTCTTT	CASSIGGVTEAFF
TRBD2	TRBJ2-2	-	TRBV27	TGTGCCAGCAGTTTTCTAGCGGGCGCGAACACCGGGGAGCTGTTTTTT	CASSFLAGANTGELFF
TRBD1	TRBJ1-5	once	TRBV19	TGTGCCAGTAACGGACAGGGGGCAGGTCAGCCCCAGCATTTT	CASNGQGAGQPQHF
-	TRBJ1-2	-	TRBV6-5	TGTGCCAGCAGTGGAGGGGGTATAAGGAGCTGGGTCACCTTC	CASSGGGIRSWVTF
TRBD2	TRBJ2-1	-	TRBV7-9	TGTGCCAGCAGCTTCGATGGACTAGCGGGAGCGGATGAGCAGTTCTTC	CASSFDGLAGADEQFF
-	TRBJ2-6	once	TRBV15	TGTGCCACCAGCAGGGCCCGCTCTGGGGCCAACGTCCTGACTTTC	CATSRARSGANVLTF
-	TRBJ2-2	-	TRBV30	TGTGCCTGGAGTGTATCCACCACCGGGGAGCTGTTTTTT	CAWSVSTTGELFF
TRBD1	TRBJ1-5	-	TRBV2	TGTGCCAGCAGGGAGGGACAGGGTTGGAATCAGCCCCAGCATTTT	CASREGQGWNQPQHF
-	TRBJ2-7	-	TRBV6-1	TGTGCCAGCAGTAAGGACACTTACGAGCAGTACTTC	CASSKDTYEQYF
-	TRBJ2-3	-	TRBV30	TGTGCCTGGAGTGTATCAACTACCACAGATACGCAGTATTTT	CAWSVSTTTDTQYF